The next 27 T cell receptor beta chains were all read from a single sample in a study of CD39 and CD103 CD8 tumor-infiltrating T cells. Using immunoSEQ multiplex PCR, the repertoire was profiled, and TCRdb retains in-frame clones only, with some absent. Among 2,400 or so clones, 70% to 85% were seen once, and the ten largest hold 10% to 15%. The specimen sequenced was CD39- CD103- CD8+ T cells sorted from the tumor. As to subset: CD103-CD39- double-negative CD45RA- CD8 T cells. Receptor source: a human donor with head and neck squamous cell carcinoma.

The chain combines TRBV6-6 with TRBJ1-5, with TRBD1 identical over 9 bases. The CDR3 contains 16 residues. The V gene's germline CDR1 is MNHNY and CDR2 SVGAGI (reference sequence). Trimming cost V 6 bases and J 4 bases; bases outside gene matches: 10. For the CDR3, the DNA is TGTGCCAGCAGAACCACCGGGACAGGGCCGAATCAGCCCCAGCATTTT. Protein: CASRTTGTGPNQPQHF.

As DNA, the CDR3 is TGTGCCAGCAGCTTGGCCAAGGGAAACTACGAGCAGTACTTC. Encoded protein: CASSLAKGNYEQYF. The rearrangement links TRBV5-4 to TRBJ2-5, with D hard to call. The assigned J gene may be wrong: the sequence end matches TRBJ2-7 better. CDR1 and CDR2 (germline): SGHNT, YYREEE (reference sequence). This CDR3 contains 14 residues.

The J gene is TRBJ2-2, the V gene TRBV11-3, with 11 bases aligning to TRBD2. Trimming removed 0 bases from V and 6 bases from J; junction bases left unmatched: 3. The germline CDR1 and CDR2 sequences are SGHNT and YENEEA. The CDR3 spans 16 residues. The CDR3 sequence: CASSLETSGVSGELFF. Written as DNA, the CDR3 is TGTGCCAGCAGCTTAGAGACTAGCGGGGTTTCCGGGGAGCTGTTTTTT.

V is TRBV9 and J is TRBJ2-1; unclear D gene. V was pared by 0 bases and J by 10 bases, with 11 bases between. Germline lookup yields CDR1 SGDLS and CDR2 YYNGEE. CDR3 length equals 13 residues. The CDR3 protein is CASSVGVSWEQFF. DNA of the CDR3: TGTGCCAGCAGCGTAGGAGTTAGCTGGGAGCAGTTCTTC.

The chain is built from TRBV23-1 and TRBJ1-5, with D possibly matching TRBD1 (5 bases). TRBV23-1 is an open reading frame whose function is uncertain. There are 17 residues in the CDR3. Trimming removed 0 bases at V and 4 bases at J, with 16 bases between. The CDR3 is CASSQSEGGRGNQPQHF. The CDR3 DNA reads TGCGCCAGCAGTCAATCGGAAGGTGGAAGGGGAAATCAGCCCCAGCATTTT.

There are a few counts of this clone. This chain joins TRBV5-1 and TRBJ2-3, with D possibly TRBD1 on 5 matching bases. There are 15 residues in the CDR3. The ends were cut back, 0 bases at V and 1 base at J, with 9 bases in the middle. Germline values: CDR1 SGHRS, CDR2 YFSETQ. The CDR3 protein is CASSLDTGGTDTQYF. DNA of the CDR3: TGCGCCAGCAGCTTGGATACAGGAGGCACAGATACGCAGTATTTT.

This clone has only one observation. CDR3 sequence reads: CASSLPQETQYF. CDR3 bases: TGTGCCAGCAGTTTACCCCAAGAGACCCAGTACTTC. The chain has TRBV28 and TRBJ2-5; D is unclear. The CDR3 loop spans 12 amino acids. V lost 2 bases and J lost 1, with 2 bases in between. Germline V gene data show CDR1 as MDHEN and CDR2 as SYDVKM.

CDR3 sequence (DNA): TGCGCCAGCAGCTTGACCGCCACAGGGAACACTGAAGCTTTCTTT. Encoded protein: CASSLTATGNTEAFF. V usage is TRBV5-1 and J usage is TRBJ1-1, with D perhaps matching TRBD1 (5 bases). Trimming pared 1 base from V and 1 base from J, leaving 11 bases between. Per the germline V gene, CDR1 is SGHRS and CDR2 is YFSETQ. There are 15 residues in the CDR3.

There are a few counts of this clone. The chain recombines TRBV9 with TRBJ1-1; 8 bases are shared with TRBD1. This CDR3 spans 18 amino acids. Germline loops: CDR1 SGDLS, CDR2 YYNGEE. V lost 1 base to trimming and J lost 2 bases; unmatched junction nucleotides: 13. This chain's CDR3 is CASSVSSRQGSGNTEAFF. DNA of the CDR3: TGTGCCAGCAGCGTATCATCGAGACAGGGGTCTGGCAACACTGAAGCTTTCTTT.

The chain uses TRBV9 and TRBJ1-1; 10 nucleotides line up with TRBD1. This CDR3 contains 17 residues. V gave up 3 bases and J gave up 1 base; unmatched junction bases: 9. CDR1 is SGDLS and CDR2 is YYNGEE in the germline V gene. The CDR3 protein is CASSGGTGATRNTEAFF. The CDR3 DNA reads as TGTGCCAGCAGCGGAGGGACAGGGGCAACAAGGAACACTGAAGCTTTCTTT.

The genes are TRBV6-1 and TRBJ1-5; TRBD1 matches 7 bases. Germline V gene sequence: CDR1 MNHNS, CDR2 SASEGT. The CDR3 totals 17 residues. Trimming removed 2 bases from V and 3 bases from J; junction bases left unmatched: 10. The CDR3 loop is CASSERPGTAFNQPQHF. CDR3 coding DNA: TGTGCCAGCAGTGAACGTCCCGGGACAGCATTCAATCAGCCCCAGCATTTT.

This clone has just a few counts. The V gene is TRBV27, the J gene TRBJ2-7, with 10 nucleotides matching TRBD2. The V segment lost 2 bases and the J segment 7 bases; nucleotides outside the gene matches: 11. Germline V gives CDR1 MNHEY, CDR2 SMNVEV (reference sequence). The CDR3 is 16 amino acids. DNA for the CDR3: TGTGCCAGCAGTTTAACCTTAGCGGGGGGCCTGGGAGAGCAGTACTTC. Translated: CASSLTLAGGLGEQYF.

The CDR3 reads CASSDGRNMNTEAFF. CDR3 nucleotides: TGTGCCAGCAGCGATGGGAGAAACATGAACACTGAAGCTTTCTTT. The chain has TRBV7-3 and TRBJ1-1; D is unclear. The V end lost 5 bases, the J end lost 0 bases, and 13 bases lay between the germline ends. The CDR3 has 15 amino acids. Per germline, CDR1 SGHTA and CDR2 FQGTGA.

This chain connects TRBV19 to TRBJ2-7; 7 positions agree with TRBD1. Germline lookup yields CDR1 LNHDA and CDR2 SQIVND (reference sequence). CDR3 length equals 15 residues. Trimming cost V 5 bases and J 0 bases; bases outside gene matches: 7. This CDR3 reads CASSEAGDSSYEQYF. In DNA form, the CDR3 reads TGTGCCAGTAGTGAAGCCGGGGACAGCTCCTACGAGCAGTACTTC.

The V and J genes are TRBV7-9 and TRBJ2-1, with a weak D call TRBD2 (5 bases). The CDR3 runs 14 residues. Trimming left V 7 bases short and J 2 bases short, with 12 bases between. Germline V lookup: CDR1 SEHNR, CDR2 FQNEAQ (reference sequence). This chain's CDR3 is CASNGFGAYNEQFF. The CDR3 DNA follows: TGTGCCAGCAACGGCTTCGGGGCCTACAATGAGCAGTTCTTC. The full variable domain, completed using reference TRBV7-9 and TRBJ2-1, is DTGVSQNPRHKITKRGQNVTFRCDPISEHNRLYWYRQTLGQGPEFLTYFQNEAQLEKSRLLSDRFSAERPKGSFSTLEIQRTEQGDSAMYLCASNGFGAYNEQFFGPGTRLTVL.

The chain recombines TRBV18 with TRBJ2-7; 7 bases map to TRBD1. After removal of 0 bases from V and 3 bases from J, the junction contained 14 bases not matched to a gene. This CDR3 is built from 18 residues. Germline V gene sequence: CDR1 KGHSH, CDR2 LQKENI. The CDR3 sequence: CASSPPLDRRSGFYEQYF. The CDR3 region has the DNA TGTGCCAGCTCACCACCGCTGGACAGGCGATCAGGCTTCTACGAGCAGTACTTC.

This chain links TRBV7-6 with TRBJ1-2, with 9 bases matching TRBD1. With 4 bases clipped from V and 6 bases from J, the junction kept 6 bases outside the gene matches. Germline V gene lookup returns CDR1 SGHVS and CDR2 FNYEAQ. CDR3 length: 14 residues. In DNA form, the CDR3 reads TGTGCCAGCAGCTCTAGGGGACAGGGTAATGGCTACACCTTC. It is translated as CASSSRGQGNGYTF.

The chain employs TRBV29-1 and TRBJ1-2; D perhaps matches TRBD1 (6 bases). The germline CDR1 and CDR2 sequences are SQVTM and ANQGSEA. V lost 7 bases and J lost 3, with 15 bases in between. This CDR3 has 13 residues. CDR3 nucleotides: TGCAGCGCGACAAAGGGGGAGTACTATGGCTACACCTTC. As protein: CSATKGEYYGYTF. Based on the CDR3 plus reference TRBV29-1 and TRBJ1-2, the full variable domain is SAVISQKPSRDICQRGTSLTIQCQVDSQVTMMFWYRQQPGQSLTLIATANQGSEATYESGFVIDKFPISRPNLTFSTLTVSNMSPEDSSIYLCSATKGEYYGYTFGSGTRLTVV.

V usage is TRBV7-8 and J usage is TRBJ2-7; the match to TRBD1 covers 7 bases. V lost 4 bases, J lost 5 bases, and 14 bases stayed unmatched. The CDR3 runs to 16 residues. Per germline, CDR1 SGHVS and CDR2 FQNEAQ. CDR3 protein: CASSSPLTGYSNEQYF. CDR3 in DNA: TGTGCCAGCAGCTCACCCTTGACAGGGTACTCGAACGAGCAGTACTTC.

The chain recombines TRBV5-1 with TRBJ2-4; a possible D gene is TRBD2 (6 bases). The V gene lost 3 bases and the J gene lost 0 bases, with 7 bases spanning the gap. The CDR3 runs 14 residues. In germline, CDR1 is SGHRS, CDR2 YFSETQ. This CDR3 is CASSSGLAKNIQYF. The CDR3 region has the DNA TGCGCCAGCAGCTCGGGACTAGCCAAAAACATTCAGTACTTC.

The chain joins TRBV2 to TRBJ1-6; D unresolved. The length of the CDR3 is 15 residues. CDR1 is SNHLY, CDR2 FYNNEI, per germline. Trimming removed 6 bases from V and 0 bases from J, with 9 bases in between. The CDR3 region has the DNA TGTGCCAGCAGGGAACATAGCTCCTATAATTCACCCCTCCACTTT. It yields the protein CASREHSSYNSPLHF.

In its sample, this clone was seen a few times. The chain combines TRBV9 with TRBJ2-1, with 7 bases fitting TRBD1. The junction had 8 bases not matched to a gene; V was cut back by 0 bases and J by 8 bases. Germline V gene data show CDR1 as SGDLS and CDR2 as YYNGEE. This CDR3 has 15 amino acids. CDR3 bases: TGTGCCAGCAGCGTAGAAGGACAGGCTTGGGATGAGCAGTTCTTC. Translation: CASSVEGQAWDEQFF.

The chain employs TRBV7-9 and TRBJ1-5, with D perhaps TRBD1 (6 bases). There are 15 residues in the CDR3. Germline V lookup: CDR1 SEHNR, CDR2 FQNEAQ (reference sequence). Deletions cut 5 bases from V and 6 bases from J, with 17 bases between. The CDR3 bases are TGTGCCAGCAGCCCACGAGGGGGGGGTTCTCAGCCCCAGCATTTT. Translating gives CASSPRGGGSQPQHF.

The chain links TRBV5-6 to TRBJ2-3; possible D gene TRBD2, 7 bases. The CDR3 is made up of 16 amino acids. Germline V gives CDR1 SGHDT, CDR2 YYEEEE. Trimming removed 0 bases at V and 3 bases at J, with 14 bases between. This CDR3 reads CASSLVWGGHTDTQYF. CDR3 nucleotides: TGTGCCAGCAGCTTGGTGTGGGGGGGCCATACAGATACGCAGTATTTT. Full variable domain (remainder filled in from reference TRBV5-6 and TRBJ2-3): DAGVTQSPTHLIKTRGQQVTLRCSPKSGHDTVSWYQQALGQGPQFIFQYYEEEERQRGNFPDRFSGHQFPNYSSELNVNALLLGDSALYLCASSLVWGGHTDTQYFGPGTRLTVL.

The chain has TRBV7-8 and TRBJ2-5; weak D call: TRBD2 (5 bases). The DNA matches TRBJ2-7 better at its end, which makes the J call doubtful. CDR3 size: 16 residues. CDR1 and CDR2 (germline): SGHVS, FQNEAQ. The CDR3: CASSLEPGTGPYEQYF. Written as DNA, the CDR3 is TGTGCCAGCAGCTTAGAACCGGGAACCGGCCCCTACGAGCAGTACTTC.

The V gene is TRBV7-9, the J gene TRBJ1-1, with D tentatively TRBD1 (5 bases). With 6 bases removed from V and 8 bases from J, the gap between germline ends came to 13 bases. This CDR3 region has 12 residues. The germline CDR1 and CDR2 sequences are SEHNR and FQNEAQ (reference sequence). This chain's CDR3 is CASRILGHEAFF. The CDR3 DNA sequence: TGTGCCAGCAGAATATTGGGGCACGAAGCTTTCTTT.

The chain is built from TRBV6-5 and TRBJ1-5; no clear D gene. Germline V gene sequence: CDR1 MNHEY, CDR2 SVGAGI. This CDR3 has 14 residues. Trimming stripped 8 bases from V and 4 bases from J, with 15 bases between. The CDR3 sequence: CASRKTGRNQPQHF. CDR3 sequence (DNA): TGTGCCAGCCGGAAGACCGGACGTAATCAGCCCCAGCATTTT.